This T cell receptor beta chain was captured by sequencing in a study of blood T cell repertoires in COVID-19. Looking at the study overall: Sources were T cells, B-cell-depleted T cells, or PBMCs; the material itself was cDNA or gDNA.

Individuals drawn from under 30 US areas were roughly 18 to 95 years old. Participant-given clinical history determined each cohort assignment. The CDR3 is made up of 14 amino acids. Between the trimmed V and J ends, which lost 3 bases and 3 bases, there was a span of 10 bases. The V gene's germline CDR1 is SGHRS and CDR2 YFSETQ. Only in-frame clones appear in the TCRdb table, and some are missing; sequencing was by immunoSEQ multiplex PCR. Here the sample spans fewer than 600,000 clones, roughly 88% being singletons. J is TRBJ1-3 and V is TRBV5-1; possibly TRBD1 for D (5 bases). The specimen sequenced was PBMCs or T cells enriched from blood (not recorded which). The TCR was taken from a woman in her forties who had recovered from COVID-19. CDR3 sequence reads: CASSSGTYGNTIYF. The CDR3 DNA is TGCGCCAGCAGCTCAGGGACTTATGGAAACACCATATATTTT.